Reported below is one T cell receptor beta chain. Compared with germline, one end of the junction differs, possibly owing to a read error. The length of the CDR3 is 14 residues. Germline V gene sequence: CDR1 SGHRS, CDR2 YFSETQ. Treg sorting used a CD4+CD25+CD127-/low gate. Constant-region reverse primers amplified full-length variable regions, followed by semi-nested Nested Universal Primer A PCR. TCRdb called the 5' RACE reads again in MiXCR, with one record for every CDR3 protein. Of about 43,000 distinct CDR3 sequences in the sample, about a fifth were seen once. V gene TRBV5-1 combines with J gene TRBJ2-7, with D possibly TRBD1 on 6 matching bases. The TCR originated in a female donor with breast cancer. Material for sequencing was Tregs sorted from a lymph node. For the CDR3, the DNA is TGCGCCAGCAGCCGGACAGAGTCTAACTACGAGCAGCACTTC. The encoded protein is CASSRTESNYEQHF.